The rows below give T cell receptor beta chains drawn from one sample of a study of T cells in Graves' hyperthyroidism and ophthalmopathy. TCRdb passed the multiplex PCR reads through MiXCR, listing each CDR3 protein once. The sample holds under 600,000 distinct CDR3 sequences; roughly 15% are singletons and the top ten take around 3.5%. Sequenced material: blood. The receptors were gathered from a woman aged 40-49 years with Graves' ophthalmopathy. The CDR3 runs from the conserved cysteine through the conserved F or W. D genes are given only for firm matches. The size entry is marked missing in some rows and otherwise reads once, few, many or a size class.

D	size	J	V	DNA	CDR3
.	.	TRBJ2-7	TRBV3-1	TGTGCCAGCAGCCAAGATCAAGGGGTCGAGCAGTACTTC	CASSQDQGVEQYF
.	few	TRBJ2-2	TRBV7-9	TGTGCCAGCAGCCTCGGGGGGCGCTACACCGGGGAGCTGTTTTTT	CASSLGGRYTGELFF
TRBD2	few	TRBJ2-2	TRBV18	TGTGCCAGCTCACCCGGGGGGGTGAACACCGGGGAGCTGTTTTTT	CASSPGGVNTGELFF
TRBD2	few	TRBJ2-1	TRBV5-1	TGCGCCAGCAGCCAACTGGTGGGGACTAGCGGACAGGAGCAGTTCTTC	CASSQLVGTSGQEQFF
TRBD2	.	TRBJ2-1	TRBV15	TGTGCCACCAGCAGAGTTGGACAGGGGTCGACTAGCGGGAGTAGTAATGAGCAGTTCTTC	CATSRVGQGSTSGSSNEQFF
.	many	TRBJ2-7	TRBV28	TGTGCCAGCAGACCGGGACTTCCCAGCTCCTACGAGCAGTACTTC	CASRPGLPSSYEQYF
.	few	TRBJ1-2	TRBV18	TGTGCCAGCTCACCCCCACAAGAGGGAGTGTATGGCTACACCTTC	CASSPPQEGVYGYTF
.	many	TRBJ2-3	TRBV12-3/TRBV12-4	TGTGCCAGCAGCAGACTTACAGGAGATACGCAGTATTTT	CASSRLTGDTQYF
TRBD1	.	TRBJ2-5	TRBV7-2	TGTGCCAGCAGCTTAGGGAGACAGGGGTGGGAGACCCAGTACTTC	CASSLGRQGWETQYF
TRBD1	many	TRBJ2-1	TRBV30	TGTGCCTGGAGTGTACTCGGACAGGGGCGGGGTGAGCAGTTCTTC	CAWSVLGQGRGEQFF
TRBD2	many	TRBJ2-1	TRBV2	TGTGCCAGCGGCAGGACTAGCGGGAGATACAATGAGCAGTTCTTC	CASGRTSGRYNEQFF
.	.	TRBJ1-3	TRBV3-1	TGTGCCAGCAGCGCCACCCTTGGGACCGGAAACACCATATATTTT	CASSATLGTGNTIYF
.	.	TRBJ2-1	TRBV3-1	TGTGCCAGCAGCCCCGAAAACATTGGAGAGCAGTTCTTC	CASSPENIGEQFF
TRBD2	.	TRBJ2-1	TRBV7-8	TGTGCCAGCAGCGGGATGGGACTAGCGGTGGACAATGAGCAGTTCTTC	CASSGMGLAVDNEQFF
TRBD2	.	TRBJ2-1	TRBV18	TGTGCCAGCTCACCAGGGGTAGCGGGGGCCACTGAGCAGTTCTTC	CASSPGVAGATEQFF
.	few	TRBJ1-5	TRBV28	TGTGCCAGCAGTTTAACGACAGGAGGTCAGCCCCAGCATTTT	CASSLTTGGQPQHF
.	.	TRBJ2-7	TRBV15	TGTGCCACCAGCAGGTTCAGGGGAAACTACGAGCAGTACTTC	CATSRFRGNYEQYF
.	many	TRBJ1-1	TRBV7-9	TGTGCCAGCAGCTCCCTCGACTACACTGAAGCTTTCTTT	CASSSLDYTEAFF
.	many	TRBJ2-7	TRBV11-2	TGTGCCAGCAGCTTTTTGTTTCCCTACGAGCAGTACTTC	CASSFLFPYEQYF
.	few	TRBJ2-7	TRBV5-1	TGCGCCAGCAGCTTGGAGACAGCTTACGAGCAGTACTTC	CASSLETAYEQYF
.	.	TRBJ2-1	TRBV12-3/TRBV12-4	TGTGCCAGCAGTTTTCCCCTCGAATCCGGGCCACCGGGTTCCTACAATGAGCAGTTCTTC	CASSFPLESGPPGSYNEQFF
TRBD2	few	TRBJ2-1	TRBV29-1	TGCAGCGTTCACCTTACTAGCGGGAGTCCCCATGAGCAGTTCTTC	CSVHLTSGSPHEQFF